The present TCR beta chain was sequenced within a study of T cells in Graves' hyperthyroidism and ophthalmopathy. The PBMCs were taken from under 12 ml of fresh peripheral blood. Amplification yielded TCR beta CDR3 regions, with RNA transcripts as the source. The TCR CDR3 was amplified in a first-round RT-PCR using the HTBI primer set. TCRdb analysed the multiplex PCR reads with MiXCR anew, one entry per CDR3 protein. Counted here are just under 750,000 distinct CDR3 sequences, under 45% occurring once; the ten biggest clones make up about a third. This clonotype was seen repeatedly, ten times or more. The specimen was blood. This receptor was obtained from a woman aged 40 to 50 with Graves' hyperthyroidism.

CDR3 protein: CASSLKWSHYGYTF. The CDR3, as DNA: TGTGCCAGCAGCTTGAAGTGGAGCCACTATGGCTACACCTTC. The chain couples TRBV5-6 to TRBJ1-2; D unclear. Trimming took 1 base from V and 3 from J, leaving 10 bases between them. Germline CDR1 SGHDT, CDR2 YYEEEE. The CDR3 extends over 14 amino acids.